Listed below are T cell receptor beta chains from one sample, sequenced in a study of human T cells and chemical hapten exposure. TCRdb called the RACE reads again in MiXCR, with one record for every CDR3 protein. This table has about 70,000 distinct CDR3 sequences, over 6.5% appearing once. The source material was whole blood, sampled in connection with sensitization to the hapten diphenylcyclopropenone (DPC). These receptors all stem from a woman in her 50s with alopecia areata. Some clones in this sample may be carry-over from other donors' samples. Both conserved end residues are trimmed from each CDR3. Fields, in order: J gene, V gene, CDR3 length, CDR3 protein.

>TRBJ2-2|TRBV2|11
ARGGQNTGELF
>TRBJ2-7|TRBV20-1|13
SALGTSGGSYEQY
>TRBJ2-7|TRBV28|15
ASRAGQGPLYSYEQY
>TRBJ2-7|TRBV19|11
ASSIEGGYEQY
>TRBJ2-4|TRBV19|12
ASSMERGGNIQY
>TRBJ1-3|TRBV20-1|13
SARDTTDSGNTIY
>TRBJ2-3|TRBV3-1|14
ASSWRAGGPTDTQY
>TRBJ2-7|TRBV20-1|12
SAARMGGEYEQY
>TRBJ2-4|TRBV27|12
ASSFGGVGGIQY
>TRBJ2-3|TRBV5-1|12
ASSLTRDTDTQY
>TRBJ1-6|TRBV6-4|11
ASSVSSDSPLH
>TRBJ2-4|TRBV6-5|13
ASSNPVTGKNIQY
>TRBJ2-3|TRBV20-1|10
SVLTDTDTQY
>TRBJ1-4|TRBV6-1|12
ASQRGALGEKLF
>TRBJ2-1|TRBV9|13
ASSVRASGNNEQF
>TRBJ2-7|TRBV7-2|14
ASSLPPLGTRYEQY
>TRBJ2-4|TRBV19|14
ASSMWVASGGNIQY
>TRBJ2-7|TRBV30|12
AWSVGLASYEQY
>TRBJ2-3|TRBV5-1|12
ASSLGTSADTQY
>TRBJ2-3|TRBV5-6|12
ASSYRGRSDTQY
>TRBJ2-1|TRBV20-1|15
SASWTSGGRSYNEQF
>TRBJ1-1|TRBV2|15
ASSPPGQGLRDTEAF
>TRBJ2-3|TRBV5-1|16
ASSLAGNRLPSTDTQY